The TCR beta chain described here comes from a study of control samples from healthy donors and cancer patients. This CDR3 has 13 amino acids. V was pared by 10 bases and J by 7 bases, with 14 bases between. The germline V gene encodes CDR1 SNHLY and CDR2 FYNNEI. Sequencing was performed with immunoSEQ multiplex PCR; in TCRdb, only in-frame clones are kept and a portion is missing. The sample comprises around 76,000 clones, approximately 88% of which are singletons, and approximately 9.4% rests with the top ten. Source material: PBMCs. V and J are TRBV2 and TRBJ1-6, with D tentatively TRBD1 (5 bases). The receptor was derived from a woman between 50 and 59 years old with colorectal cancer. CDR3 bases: TGTGCCACGGGGCAGGGCGAAAATTCACCCCTCCACTTT. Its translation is CATGQGENSPLHF.